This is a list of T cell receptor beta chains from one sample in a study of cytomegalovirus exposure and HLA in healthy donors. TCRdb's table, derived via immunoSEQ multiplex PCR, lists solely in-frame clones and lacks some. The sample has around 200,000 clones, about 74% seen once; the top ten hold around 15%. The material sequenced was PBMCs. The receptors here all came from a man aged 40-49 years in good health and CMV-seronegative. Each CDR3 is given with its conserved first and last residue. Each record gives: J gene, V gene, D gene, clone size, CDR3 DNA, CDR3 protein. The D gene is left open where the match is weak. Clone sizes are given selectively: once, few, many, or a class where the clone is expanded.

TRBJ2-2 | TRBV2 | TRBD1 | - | TGTGCCAGCAGTAACGACAGGGGGAACACCGGGGAGCTGTTTTTT | CASSNDRGNTGELFF
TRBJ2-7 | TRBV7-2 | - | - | TGTGCCAGCAGCCAAGTCGGGGGCTACGAGCAGTACTTC | CASSQVGGYEQYF
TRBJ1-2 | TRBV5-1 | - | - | TGCGCCAGCAGCTTGGAGGGGGATCTTGGCTACACCTTC | CASSLEGDLGYTF
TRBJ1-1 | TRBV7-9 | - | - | TGTGCCAGCTCCCAGCGGGCGGTTATGAACACTGAAGCTTTCTTT | CASSQRAVMNTEAFF
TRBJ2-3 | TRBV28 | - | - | TGTGCCAGCAGTTCTTCAGGGTTTGCAGATACGCAGTATTTT | CASSSSGFADTQYF
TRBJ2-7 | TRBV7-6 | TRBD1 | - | TGTGCCAGCAGCTTAGGACAGGGTGGGGGAAACGAGCAGTACTTC | CASSLGQGGGNEQYF
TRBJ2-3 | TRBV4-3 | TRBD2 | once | TGCGCCAGCAGCCAAGATAGGGGTTGGCGGGGGGCCTCGGAAGATACGCAGTATTTT | CASSQDRGWRGASEDTQYF
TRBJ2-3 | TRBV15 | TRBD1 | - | TGTGCCACCAGCAGCCGGGACAGGGGCACAGATACGCAGTATTTT | CATSSRDRGTDTQYF
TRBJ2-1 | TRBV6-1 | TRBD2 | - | TGTGCCAGCCCCGGGGAGGGTCTCTACAATGAGCAGTTCTTC | CASPGEGLYNEQFF
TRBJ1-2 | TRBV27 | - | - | TGTGCCAGCAGTTTAGCAGGGGAGTCGGATGGCTACACCTTC | CASSLAGESDGYTF
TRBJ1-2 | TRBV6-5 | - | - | TGTGCCAGCAGCCCCGACAATGGCTACACCTTC | CASSPDNGYTF
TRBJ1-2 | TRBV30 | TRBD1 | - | TGTGCCTGGGCAGGGGGACACTATGGCTACACCTTC | CAWAGGHYGYTF
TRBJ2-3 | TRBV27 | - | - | TGTGCCAGCAGGGCCTGGGGGGGCTGGACAGATACGCAGTATTTT | CASRAWGGWTDTQYF
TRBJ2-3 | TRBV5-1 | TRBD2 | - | TGCGCCAGCAGTACGGTTTGGGGAGGGGTCACAGATACGCAGTATTTT | CASSTVWGGVTDTQYF
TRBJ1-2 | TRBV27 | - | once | TGTGCCAGCAGTCTCGGGTCAGTCCGAGCTATCTATGGCTACACCTTC | CASSLGSVRAIYGYTF
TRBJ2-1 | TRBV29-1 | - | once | TGCAGCGTTGCAGGGTGGATATCTACCACTAATGCCCACAATGAGCAGTTCTTC | CSVAGWISTTNAHNEQFF
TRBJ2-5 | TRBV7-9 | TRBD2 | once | TGTGCCAGCAGCACCGGGACTAGCGGGAGGGAGACCCAGTACTTC | CASSTGTSGRETQYF
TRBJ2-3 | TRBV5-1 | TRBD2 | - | TGCGCCAGCAGCGGATCGACTAGCGGGGGCAGAGATACGCAGTATTTT | CASSGSTSGGRDTQYF
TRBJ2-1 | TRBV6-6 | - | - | TGTGCCAGCAGCACCGGGACATCCTCCTACAATGAGCAGTTCTTC | CASSTGTSSYNEQFF
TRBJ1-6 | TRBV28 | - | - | TGTGCCAGCTCCCCGCCCCTTGACAGTTCCGCCCTCCACTTT | CASSPPLDSSALHF
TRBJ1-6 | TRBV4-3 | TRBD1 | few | TGCGCCAGCAGCCAAGGACAGGGCCAGGAATCACCCCTCCACTTT | CASSQGQGQESPLHF
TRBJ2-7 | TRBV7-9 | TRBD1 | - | TGTGCCAGCAGCTCTACAGGGGGCATTGTCCACGAGCAGTACTTC | CASSSTGGIVHEQYF
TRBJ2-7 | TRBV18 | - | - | TGTGCCAGCCGAAACTCAGGGACTTCCTACGAGCAGTACTTC | CASRNSGTSYEQYF
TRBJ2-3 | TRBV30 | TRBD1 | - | TGTGCCTGGAGTGTCTACAGGACAGGGCGAGGAGATACGCAGTATTTT | CAWSVYRTGRGDTQYF
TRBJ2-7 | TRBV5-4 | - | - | TGTGCCAGCAGCCCGACTGGCGGGTTCGACGAGCAGTACTTC | CASSPTGGFDEQYF
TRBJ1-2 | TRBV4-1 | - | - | TGCGCCAGCAGCCAAGATAACAGAGCTAACTATGGCTACACCTTC | CASSQDNRANYGYTF
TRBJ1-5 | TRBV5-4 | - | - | TGTGCCAGCAGTACAGAAGGATTTAATCAGCCCCAGCATTTT | CASSTEGFNQPQHF
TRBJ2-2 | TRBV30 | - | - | TGTGCCTGGAGGGGACTGAACACCGGGGAGCTGTTTTTT | CAWRGLNTGELFF
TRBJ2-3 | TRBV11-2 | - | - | TGTGCCAGCAGCTTAGAACTGAGCACAGATACGCAGTATTTT | CASSLELSTDTQYF
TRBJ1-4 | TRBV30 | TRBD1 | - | TGTGCCTGGAGGGGCGACAGGGTTAGTGAAAAACTGTTTTTT | CAWRGDRVSEKLFF
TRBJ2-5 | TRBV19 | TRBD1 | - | TGTGCCAGTAGTAGAGGACAGGGTCAAGAGACCCAGTACTTC | CASSRGQGQETQYF
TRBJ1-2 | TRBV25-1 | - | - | TGTGCCAGCAGTGTGCAGGGTCGCGGGGGCTATGGCTACACCTTC | CASSVQGRGGYGYTF
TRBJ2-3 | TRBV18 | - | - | TGTGCCAGCTCATTTCAAGATACGCAGTATTTT | CASSFQDTQYF
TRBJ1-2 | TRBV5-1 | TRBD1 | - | TGCGCCAGCAGCCCGGGGGACAGGGGGGACTACACCTTC | CASSPGDRGDYTF
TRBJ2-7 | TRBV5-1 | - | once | TGCGCCAGCAGCTCCGGGACAATTACCTACGAGCAGTACTTC | CASSSGTITYEQYF
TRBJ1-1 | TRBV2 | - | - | TGTGCCAGCAGTGGAAGGGGGAAAAGCACTGAAGCTTTCTTT | CASSGRGKSTEAFF
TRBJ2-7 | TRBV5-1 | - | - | TGCGCCAGCAGCTTGGCTCCAGGCGACTACTACGAGCAGTACTTC | CASSLAPGDYYEQYF
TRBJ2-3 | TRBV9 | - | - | TGTGCCAGCAGCGGGACGACAGCAGATACGCAGTATTTT | CASSGTTADTQYF
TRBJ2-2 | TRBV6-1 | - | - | TGTGCCAGTCATTCCACCGGGGAGCTGTTTTTT | CASHSTGELFF
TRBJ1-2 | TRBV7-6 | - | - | TGTGCCAGCAGCTTCGACAGGAGAGGTGGCTACACCTTC | CASSFDRRGGYTF
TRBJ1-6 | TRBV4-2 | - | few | TGTGCCAGCAGCCAACTCAGGGGTTCACCCCTCCACTTT | CASSQLRGSPLHF